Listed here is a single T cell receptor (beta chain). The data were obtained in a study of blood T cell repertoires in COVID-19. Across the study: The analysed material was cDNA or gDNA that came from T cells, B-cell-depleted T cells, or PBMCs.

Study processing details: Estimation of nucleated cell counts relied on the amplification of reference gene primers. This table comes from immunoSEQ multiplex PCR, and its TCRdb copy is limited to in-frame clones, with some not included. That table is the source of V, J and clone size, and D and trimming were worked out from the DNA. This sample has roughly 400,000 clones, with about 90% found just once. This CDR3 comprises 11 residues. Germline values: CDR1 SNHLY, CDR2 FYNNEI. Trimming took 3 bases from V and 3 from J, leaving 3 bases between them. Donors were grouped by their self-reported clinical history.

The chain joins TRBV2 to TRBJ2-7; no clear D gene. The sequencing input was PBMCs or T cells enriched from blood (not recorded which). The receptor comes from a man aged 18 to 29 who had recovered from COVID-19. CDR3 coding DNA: TGTGCCAGCAGTGACCACTACGAGCAGTACTTC. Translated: CASSDHYEQYF.